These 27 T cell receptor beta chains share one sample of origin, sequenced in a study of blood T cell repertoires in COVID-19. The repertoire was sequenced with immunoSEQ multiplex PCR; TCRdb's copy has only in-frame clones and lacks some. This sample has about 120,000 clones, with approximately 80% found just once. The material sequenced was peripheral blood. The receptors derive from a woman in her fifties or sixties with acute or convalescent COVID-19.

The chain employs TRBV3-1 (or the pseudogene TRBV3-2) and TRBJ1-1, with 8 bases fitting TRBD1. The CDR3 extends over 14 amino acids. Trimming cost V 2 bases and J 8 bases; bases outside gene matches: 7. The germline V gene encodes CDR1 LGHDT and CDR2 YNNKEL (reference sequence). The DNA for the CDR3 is TGTGCCAGCAGCCAACGGTTACAGGGGGGCGAAGCTTTCTTT. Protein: CASSQRLQGGEAFF.

CDR3 residues: CASSLTDSYEQYF. The CDR3 DNA follows: TGCGCCAGCAGCTTGACTGACTCCTACGAGCAGTACTTC. The V call is TRBV5-1, the J call TRBJ2-7; D not certain. Looked up from germline, CDR1 is SGHRS and CDR2 is YFSETQ. V shed 1 base and J shed 0 bases, with 5 bases lying between them. The CDR3 contains 13 residues.

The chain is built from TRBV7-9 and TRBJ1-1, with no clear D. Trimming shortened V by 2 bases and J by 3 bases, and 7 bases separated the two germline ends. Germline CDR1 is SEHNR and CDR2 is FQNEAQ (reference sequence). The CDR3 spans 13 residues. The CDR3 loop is CASSLLLDTEAFF. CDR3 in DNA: TGTGCCAGCAGCTTACTCCTAGACACTGAAGCTTTCTTT.

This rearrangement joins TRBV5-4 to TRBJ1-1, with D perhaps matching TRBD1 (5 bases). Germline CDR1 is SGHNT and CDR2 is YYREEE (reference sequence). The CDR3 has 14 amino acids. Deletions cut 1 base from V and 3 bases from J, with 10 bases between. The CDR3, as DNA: TGTGCCAGCAGCTTGACCATAGGGGACACTGAAGCTTTCTTT. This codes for CASSLTIGDTEAFF.

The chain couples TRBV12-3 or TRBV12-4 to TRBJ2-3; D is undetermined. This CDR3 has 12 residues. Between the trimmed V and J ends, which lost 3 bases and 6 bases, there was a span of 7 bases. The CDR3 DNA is TGTGCCAGCAGTTTTACCGAGGATACGCAGTATTTT. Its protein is CASSFTEDTQYF.

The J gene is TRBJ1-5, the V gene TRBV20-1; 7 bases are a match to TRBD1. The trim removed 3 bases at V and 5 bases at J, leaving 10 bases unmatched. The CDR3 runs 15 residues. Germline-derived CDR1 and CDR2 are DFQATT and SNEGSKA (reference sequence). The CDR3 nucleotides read TGCAGTGCTAGTCGCGGACAGGTATTGTATCAGCCCCAGCATTTT. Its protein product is CSASRGQVLYQPQHF.

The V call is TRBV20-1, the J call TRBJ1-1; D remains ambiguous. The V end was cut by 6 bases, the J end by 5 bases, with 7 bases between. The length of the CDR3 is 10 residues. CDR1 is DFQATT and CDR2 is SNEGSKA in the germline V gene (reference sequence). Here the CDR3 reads CSAGRTEAFF. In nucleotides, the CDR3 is TGCAGTGCAGGGAGGACTGAAGCTTTCTTT.

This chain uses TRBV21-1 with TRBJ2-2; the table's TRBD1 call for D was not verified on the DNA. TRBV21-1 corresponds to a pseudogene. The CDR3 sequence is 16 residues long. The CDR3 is CASSNRQGARTGELFF. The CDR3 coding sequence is TGTGCCAGCAGCAACAGACAGGGGGCGCGTACCGGGGAGCTGTTTTTT.

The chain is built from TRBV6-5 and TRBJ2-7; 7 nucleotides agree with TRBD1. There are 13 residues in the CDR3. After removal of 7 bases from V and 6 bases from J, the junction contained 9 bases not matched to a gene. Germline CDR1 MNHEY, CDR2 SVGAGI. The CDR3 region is CASTPTGKGEQYF. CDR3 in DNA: TGTGCCAGCACCCCGACAGGGAAAGGCGAGCAGTACTTC.

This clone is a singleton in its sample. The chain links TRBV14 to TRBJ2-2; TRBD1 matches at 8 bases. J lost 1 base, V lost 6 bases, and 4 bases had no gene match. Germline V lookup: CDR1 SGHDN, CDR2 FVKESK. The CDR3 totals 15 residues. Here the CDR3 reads CASRKGTGNTGELFF. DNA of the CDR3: TGTGCCAGCAGGAAAGGGACAGGGAACACCGGGGAGCTGTTTTTT.

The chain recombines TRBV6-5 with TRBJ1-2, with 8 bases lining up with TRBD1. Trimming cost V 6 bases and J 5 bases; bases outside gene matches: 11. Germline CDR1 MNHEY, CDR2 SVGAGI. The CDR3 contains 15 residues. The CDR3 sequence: CASSQETGQAYGYTF. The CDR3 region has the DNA TGTGCCAGCAGCCAGGAGACGGGACAGGCTTATGGCTACACCTTC.

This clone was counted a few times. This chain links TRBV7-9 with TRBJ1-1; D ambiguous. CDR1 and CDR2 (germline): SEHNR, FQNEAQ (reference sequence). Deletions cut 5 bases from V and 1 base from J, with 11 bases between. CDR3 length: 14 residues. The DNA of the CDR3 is TGTGCCAGCAGCGTCGACACAGAGAACACTGAAGCTTTCTTT. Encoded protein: CASSVDTENTEAFF.

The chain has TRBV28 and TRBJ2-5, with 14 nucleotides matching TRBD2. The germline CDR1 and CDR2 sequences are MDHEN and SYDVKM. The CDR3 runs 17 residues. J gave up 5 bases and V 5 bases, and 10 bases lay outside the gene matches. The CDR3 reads CASSPRTSGRFGETQYF. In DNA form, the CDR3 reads TGTGCCAGCAGTCCTCGGACTAGCGGGAGGTTCGGGGAGACCCAGTACTTC.

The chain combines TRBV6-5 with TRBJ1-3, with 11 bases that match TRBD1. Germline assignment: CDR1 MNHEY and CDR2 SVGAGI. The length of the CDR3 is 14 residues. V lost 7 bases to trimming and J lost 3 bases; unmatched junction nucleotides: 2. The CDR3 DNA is TGTGCCAGCACTGGGACAGGGGGTGGAAACACCATATATTTT. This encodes CASTGTGGGNTIYF.

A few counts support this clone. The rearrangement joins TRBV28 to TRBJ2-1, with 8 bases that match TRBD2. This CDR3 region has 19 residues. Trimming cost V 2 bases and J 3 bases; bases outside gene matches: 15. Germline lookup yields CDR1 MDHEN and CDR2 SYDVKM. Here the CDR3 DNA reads TGTGCCAGCAGTTTAAATTCATTTTTGAGCGGGAGCGTCTACAATGAGCAGTTCTTC. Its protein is CASSLNSFLSGSVYNEQFF.

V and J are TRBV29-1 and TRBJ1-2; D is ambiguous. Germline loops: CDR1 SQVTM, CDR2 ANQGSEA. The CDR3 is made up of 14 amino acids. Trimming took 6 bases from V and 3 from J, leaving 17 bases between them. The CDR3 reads CSVVSTGKYYGYTF. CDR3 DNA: TGCAGCGTCGTTTCGACCGGGAAGTACTATGGCTACACCTTC.

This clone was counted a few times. This chain's CDR3 is CASSSGGAYTEAFF. For the CDR3, the DNA is TGTGCCAGTAGTTCGGGCGGGGCGTACACTGAAGCTTTCTTT. V is TRBV19 and J is TRBJ1-1, with D perhaps matching TRBD1 (5 bases). V was clipped by 5 bases and J by 3 bases, with 13 bases between them. This CDR3 spans 14 amino acids. CDR1 is LNHDA and CDR2 is SQIVND in the germline V gene (reference sequence).

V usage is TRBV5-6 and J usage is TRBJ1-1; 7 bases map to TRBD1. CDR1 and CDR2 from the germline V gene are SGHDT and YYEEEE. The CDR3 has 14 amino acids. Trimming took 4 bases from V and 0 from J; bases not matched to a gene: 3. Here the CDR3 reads CASSLDRMNTEAFF. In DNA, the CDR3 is TGTGCCAGCAGCCTGGACAGGATGAACACTGAAGCTTTCTTT.

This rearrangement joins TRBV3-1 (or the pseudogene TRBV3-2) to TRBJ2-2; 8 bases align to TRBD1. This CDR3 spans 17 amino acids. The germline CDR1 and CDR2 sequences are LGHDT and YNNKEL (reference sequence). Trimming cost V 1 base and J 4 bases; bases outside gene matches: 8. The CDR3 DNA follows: TGTGCCAGCAGCCAAGTTACTGGACAGGGTTTCACCGGGGAGCTGTTTTTT. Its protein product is CASSQVTGQGFTGELFF.

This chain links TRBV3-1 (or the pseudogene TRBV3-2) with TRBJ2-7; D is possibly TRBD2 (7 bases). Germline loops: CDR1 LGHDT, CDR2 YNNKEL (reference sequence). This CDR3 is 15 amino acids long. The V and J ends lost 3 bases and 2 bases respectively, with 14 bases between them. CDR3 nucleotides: TGTGCCAGCAGCCAGGGGGGGGGCTCGACCTACGAGCAGTACTTC. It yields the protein CASSQGGGSTYEQYF.

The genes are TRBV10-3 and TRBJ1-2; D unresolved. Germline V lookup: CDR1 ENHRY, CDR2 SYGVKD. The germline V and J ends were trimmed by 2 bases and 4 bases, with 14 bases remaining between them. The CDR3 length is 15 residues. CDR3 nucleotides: TGTGCCATCAGTGAGGTAGGGAAGGAGGCCTATGGCTACACCTTC. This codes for CAISEVGKEAYGYTF.

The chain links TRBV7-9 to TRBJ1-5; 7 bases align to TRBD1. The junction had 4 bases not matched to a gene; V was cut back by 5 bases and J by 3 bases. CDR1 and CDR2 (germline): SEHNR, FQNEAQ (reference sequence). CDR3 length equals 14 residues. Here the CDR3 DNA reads TGTGCCAGCAGCCAGACAGGGACCAATCAGCCCCAGCATTTT. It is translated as CASSQTGTNQPQHF.

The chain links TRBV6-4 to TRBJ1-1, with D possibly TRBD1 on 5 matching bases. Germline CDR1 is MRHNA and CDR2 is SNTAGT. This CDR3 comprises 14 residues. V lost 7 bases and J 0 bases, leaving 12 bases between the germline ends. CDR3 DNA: TGTGCCAGCACCCGGGGGGGGGTGAACACTGAAGCTTTCTTT. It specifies CASTRGGVNTEAFF.

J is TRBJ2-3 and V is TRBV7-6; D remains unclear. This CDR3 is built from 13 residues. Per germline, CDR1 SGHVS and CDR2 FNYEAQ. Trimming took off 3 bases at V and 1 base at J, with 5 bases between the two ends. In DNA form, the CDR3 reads TGTGCCAGCAGCTTTCCGGGCACAGATACGCAGTATTTT. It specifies CASSFPGTDTQYF.

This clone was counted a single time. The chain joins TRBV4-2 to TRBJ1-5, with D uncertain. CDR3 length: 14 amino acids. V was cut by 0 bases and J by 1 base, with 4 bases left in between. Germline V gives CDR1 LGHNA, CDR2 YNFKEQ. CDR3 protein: CASSQDTSNQPQHF. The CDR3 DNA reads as TGTGCCAGCAGCCAAGATACAAGCAATCAGCCCCAGCATTTT.

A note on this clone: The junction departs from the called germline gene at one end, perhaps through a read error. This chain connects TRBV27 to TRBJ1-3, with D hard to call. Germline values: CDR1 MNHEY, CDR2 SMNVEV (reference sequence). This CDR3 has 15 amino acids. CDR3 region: CVSSLRGSSGNTIYF. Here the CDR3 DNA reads TGTGTCAGCAGTTTGCGAGGCAGCTCTGGAAACACCATATATTTT.

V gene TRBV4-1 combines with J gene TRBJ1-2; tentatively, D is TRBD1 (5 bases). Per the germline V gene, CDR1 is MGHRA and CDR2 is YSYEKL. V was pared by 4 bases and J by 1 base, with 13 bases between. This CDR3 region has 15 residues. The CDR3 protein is CASSPLAGINYGYTF. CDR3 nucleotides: TGCGCCAGCAGCCCCTTGGCAGGGATTAACTATGGCTACACCTTC.